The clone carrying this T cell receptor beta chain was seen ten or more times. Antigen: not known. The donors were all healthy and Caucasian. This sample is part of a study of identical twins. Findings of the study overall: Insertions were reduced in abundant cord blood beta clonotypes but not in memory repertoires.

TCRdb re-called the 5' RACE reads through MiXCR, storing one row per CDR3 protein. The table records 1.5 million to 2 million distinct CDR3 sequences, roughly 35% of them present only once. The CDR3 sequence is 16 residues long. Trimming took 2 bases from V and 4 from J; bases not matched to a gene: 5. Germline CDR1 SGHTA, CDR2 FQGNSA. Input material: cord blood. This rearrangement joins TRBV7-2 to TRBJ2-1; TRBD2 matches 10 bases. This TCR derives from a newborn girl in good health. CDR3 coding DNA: TGTGCCAGCAGCTTACAAAGGACTAGCGGTTACAATGAGCAGTTCTTC. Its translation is CASSLQRTSGYNEQFF.